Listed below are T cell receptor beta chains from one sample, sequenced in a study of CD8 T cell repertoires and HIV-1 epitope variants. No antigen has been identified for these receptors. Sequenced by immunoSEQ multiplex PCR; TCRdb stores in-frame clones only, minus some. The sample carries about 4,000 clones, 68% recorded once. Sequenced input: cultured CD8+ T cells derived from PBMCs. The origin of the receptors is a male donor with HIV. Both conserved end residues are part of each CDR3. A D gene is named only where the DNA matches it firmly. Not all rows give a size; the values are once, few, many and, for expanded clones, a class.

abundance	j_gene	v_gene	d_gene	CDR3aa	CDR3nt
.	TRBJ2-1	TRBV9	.	CASSVDGTYNEQFF	TGTGCCAGCAGCGTAGATGGAACCTACAATGAGCAGTTCTTC
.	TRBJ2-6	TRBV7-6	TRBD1	CASSTRQGSGANVLTF	TGTGCCAGCAGCACGCGACAGGGCTCTGGGGCCAACGTCCTGACTTTC
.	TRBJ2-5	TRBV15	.	CATSRERNTGEETQYF	TGTGCCACCAGCAGAGAAAGAAACACAGGAGAAGAGACCCAGTACTTC
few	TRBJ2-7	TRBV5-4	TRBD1	CASGTGQGLASYEQYF	TGTGCCAGCGGGACGGGACAGGGCCTTGCTTCCTACGAGCAGTACTTC
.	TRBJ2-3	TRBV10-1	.	CASSESGGPGDTQYF	TGCGCCAGCAGTGAGTCGGGGGGGCCGGGAGATACGCAGTATTTT
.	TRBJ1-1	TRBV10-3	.	CAISERLGTEAFF	TGTGCCATCAGTGAAAGACTCGGCACTGAAGCTTTCTTT
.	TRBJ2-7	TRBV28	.	CASRPEQGVWVSEQYF	TGTGCCAGCAGGCCCGAACAGGGAGTATGGGTGAGCGAGCAGTACTTC
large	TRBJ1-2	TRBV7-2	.	CASSLQVPGEGYTF	TGTGCCAGCAGCTTACAGGTGCCAGGGGAAGGCTACACCTTC
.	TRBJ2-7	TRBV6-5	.	CASSYSGPTYEQYF	TGTGCCAGCAGTTATTCCGGGCCCACCTACGAGCAGTACTTC
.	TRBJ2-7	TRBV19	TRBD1	CASSIGQGAIEQYF	TGTGCCAGTAGTATTGGACAGGGGGCGATCGAGCAGTACTTC
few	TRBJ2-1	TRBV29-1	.	CSVEPDPGNEQFF	TGCAGCGTTGAACCGGACCCTGGCAATGAGCAGTTCTTC
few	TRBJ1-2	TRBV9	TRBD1	CASSVEQGAYYGYTF	TGTGCCAGCAGCGTAGAACAGGGGGCGTACTATGGCTACACCTTC
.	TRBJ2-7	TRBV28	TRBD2	CASSFGSGNYEQYF	TGTGCCAGCAGTTTTGGTAGCGGGAACTACGAGCAGTACTTC
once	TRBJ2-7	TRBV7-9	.	CASSLAAAYEQYF	TGTGCCAGCAGCTTGGCGGCGGCCTACGAGCAGTACTTC
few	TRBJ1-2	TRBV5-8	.	CASSLRAGGYTF	TGTGCCAGCAGCTTGCGGGCGGGGGGCTACACCTTC
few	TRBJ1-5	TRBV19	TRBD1	CASSIEGGTQPQHF	TGTGCCAGTAGTATAGAAGGGGGCACTCAGCCCCAGCATTTT
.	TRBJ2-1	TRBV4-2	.	CASSQPRVYNEQFF	TGTGCCAGCAGCCAACCGAGGGTCTACAATGAGCAGTTCTTC
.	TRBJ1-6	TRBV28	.	CASTWGQGGSPLHF	TGTGCCAGCACCTGGGGGCAGGGTGGCTCACCCCTCCACTTT
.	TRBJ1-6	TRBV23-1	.	CASRPGNSPLHF	TGCGCCAGCAGACCAGGGAATTCACCCCTCCACTTT
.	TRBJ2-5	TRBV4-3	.	CASSQEIGRDETQYF	TGCGCCAGCAGCCAAGAAATAGGCAGGGATGAGACCCAGTACTTC
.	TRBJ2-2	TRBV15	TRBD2	CATAGPAGGPFGGELFF	TGTGCCACCGCTGGTCCCGCGGGGGGGCCTTTCGGCGGGGAGCTGTTTTTT
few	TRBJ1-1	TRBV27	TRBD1	CASSSPGTGVISTEAFF	TGTGCCAGCAGTTCCCCCGGGACAGGGGTGATTTCCACTGAAGCTTTCTTT
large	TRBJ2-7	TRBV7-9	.	CASSLRAGEQYF	TGTGCCAGCAGCTTACGAGCGGGCGAGCAGTACTTC
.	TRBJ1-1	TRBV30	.	CAWSVGQGPGTEAFF	TGTGCCTGGAGTGTGGGGCAGGGGCCAGGCACTGAAGCTTTCTTT
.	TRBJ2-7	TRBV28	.	CASSPDYEQYF	TGTGCCAGCAGTCCGGACTACGAGCAGTACTTC
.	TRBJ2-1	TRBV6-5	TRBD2	CASSYSPSGGRNEQFF	TGTGCCAGCAGTTACTCGCCTAGCGGGGGACGCAATGAGCAGTTCTTC
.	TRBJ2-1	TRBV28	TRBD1	CASSSPGTGGPTGQFF	TGTGCCAGCAGTTCCCCCGGGACAGGGGGCCCTACGGGGCAGTTCTTC
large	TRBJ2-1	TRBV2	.	CASSEGGTLNEQFF	TGTGCCAGCAGTGAGGGGGGGACATTGAATGAGCAGTTCTTC
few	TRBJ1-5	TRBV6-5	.	CASSGGQGIHQPQHF	TGTGCCAGCAGTGGGGGGCAGGGGATACATCAGCCCCAGCATTTT